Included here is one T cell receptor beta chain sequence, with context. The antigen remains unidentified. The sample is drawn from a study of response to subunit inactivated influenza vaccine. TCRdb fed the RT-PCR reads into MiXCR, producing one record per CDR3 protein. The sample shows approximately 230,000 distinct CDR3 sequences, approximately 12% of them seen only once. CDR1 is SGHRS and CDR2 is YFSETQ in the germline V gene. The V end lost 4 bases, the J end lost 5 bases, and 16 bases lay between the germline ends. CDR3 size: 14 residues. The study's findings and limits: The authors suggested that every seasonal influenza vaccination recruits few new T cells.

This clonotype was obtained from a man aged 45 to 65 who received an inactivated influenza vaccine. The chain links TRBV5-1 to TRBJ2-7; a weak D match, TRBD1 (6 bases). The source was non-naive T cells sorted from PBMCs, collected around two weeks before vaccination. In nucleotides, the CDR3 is TGCGCCAGCAGCCTGAATACAGGGAAAGACGAGCAGTACTTC. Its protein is CASSLNTGKDEQYF.